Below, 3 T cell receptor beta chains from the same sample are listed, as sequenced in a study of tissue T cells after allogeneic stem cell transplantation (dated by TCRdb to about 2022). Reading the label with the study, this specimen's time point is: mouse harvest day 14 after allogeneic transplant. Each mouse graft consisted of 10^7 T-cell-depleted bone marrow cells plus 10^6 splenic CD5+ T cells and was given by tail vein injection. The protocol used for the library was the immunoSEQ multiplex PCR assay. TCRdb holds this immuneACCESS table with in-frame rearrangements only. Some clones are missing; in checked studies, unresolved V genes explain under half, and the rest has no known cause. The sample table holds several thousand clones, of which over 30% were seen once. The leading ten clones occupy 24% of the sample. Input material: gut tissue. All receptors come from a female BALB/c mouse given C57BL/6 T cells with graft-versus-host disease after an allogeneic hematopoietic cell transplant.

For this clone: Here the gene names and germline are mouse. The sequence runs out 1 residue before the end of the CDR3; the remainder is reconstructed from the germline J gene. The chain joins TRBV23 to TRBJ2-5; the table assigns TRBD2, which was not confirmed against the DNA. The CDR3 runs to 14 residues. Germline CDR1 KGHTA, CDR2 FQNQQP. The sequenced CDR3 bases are TGCTCCAGCAGTCAAAAGACTGGGGGCGACACCCAGTAC. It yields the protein CSSSQKTGGDTQY. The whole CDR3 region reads CSSSQKTGGDTQYF.

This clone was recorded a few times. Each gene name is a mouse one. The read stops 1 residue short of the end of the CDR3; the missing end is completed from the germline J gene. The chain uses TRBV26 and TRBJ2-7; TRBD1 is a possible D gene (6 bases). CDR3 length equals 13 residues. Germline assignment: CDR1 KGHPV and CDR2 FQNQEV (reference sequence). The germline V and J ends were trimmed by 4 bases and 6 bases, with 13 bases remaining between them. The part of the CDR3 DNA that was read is TGTGCCAGCAGTCCCACAGGGAAGGGTGAACAGTAC. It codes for CASSPTGKGEQY. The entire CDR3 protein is CASSPTGKGEQYF.

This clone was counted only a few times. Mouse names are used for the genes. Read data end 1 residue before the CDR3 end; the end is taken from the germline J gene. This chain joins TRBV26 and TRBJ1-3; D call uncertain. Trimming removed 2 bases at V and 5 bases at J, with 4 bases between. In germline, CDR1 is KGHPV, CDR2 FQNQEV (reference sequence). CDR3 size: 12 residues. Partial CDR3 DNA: TGTGCCAGCAGTCTGGAAAGAAATACGCTCTAT. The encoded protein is CASSLERNTLY. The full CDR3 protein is CASSLERNTLYF.